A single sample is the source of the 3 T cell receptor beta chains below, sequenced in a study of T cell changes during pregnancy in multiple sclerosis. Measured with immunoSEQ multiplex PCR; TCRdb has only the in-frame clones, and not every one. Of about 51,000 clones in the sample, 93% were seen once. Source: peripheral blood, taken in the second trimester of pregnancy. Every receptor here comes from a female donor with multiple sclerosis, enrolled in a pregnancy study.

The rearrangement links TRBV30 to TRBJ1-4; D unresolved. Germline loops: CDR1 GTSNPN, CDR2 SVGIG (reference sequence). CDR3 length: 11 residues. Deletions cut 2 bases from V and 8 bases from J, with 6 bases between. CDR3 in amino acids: CAWSIREKLFF. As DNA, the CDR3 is TGTGCCTGGAGTATCAGGGAAAAACTGTTTTTT.

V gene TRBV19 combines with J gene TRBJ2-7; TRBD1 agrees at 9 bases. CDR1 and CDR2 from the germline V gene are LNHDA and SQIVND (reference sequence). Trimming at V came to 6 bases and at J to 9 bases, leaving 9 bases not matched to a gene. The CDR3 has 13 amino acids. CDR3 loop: CASSDKGQGRQYF. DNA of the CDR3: TGTGCCAGTAGCGATAAGGGACAGGGACGGCAGTACTTC.

CDR3 nucleotide sequence: TGTGCCAGCAGCCCTATACAGGGGGCCTTGGTTGAAAAACTGTTTTTT. This translates into CASSPIQGALVEKLFF. This chain uses TRBV14 with TRBJ1-4, with TRBD1 matching 9 bases. This CDR3 contains 16 residues. Germline-derived CDR1 and CDR2 are SGHDN and FVKESK. V shed 4 bases and J 7 bases; nucleotides not matched to a gene: 10.